Following are 15 T cell receptor beta chains from one sample sequenced in a study of T-cell memory formation after mild COVID-19. TCRdb used MiXCR to reprocess the 5' RACE reads, holding one entry per CDR3 protein. Of roughly 480,000 distinct CDR3 sequences listed, more than 20% are singletons. Sequenced material: PBMCs or a T cell subset sorted from them (not recorded which). Receptors were obtained from an adult woman who had mild COVID-19 (a few samples of this study predate the infection). Cell type and time point are not known.

This clonotype has only a few counts. The J gene is TRBJ1-1, the V gene TRBV7-8, with 7 bases matching TRBD1. This CDR3 contains 16 residues. V lost 5 bases and J lost 1; bases outside the gene matches: 10. Germline loops: CDR1 SGHVS, CDR2 FQNEAQ. This CDR3 is CASSHSRQGGNTEAFF. DNA for the CDR3: TGTGCCAGCAGCCATTCTCGACAGGGTGGGAACACTGAAGCTTTCTTT.

This clonotype was found many times. The chain is built from TRBV12-3 or TRBV12-4 and TRBJ2-6; D not resolved. This CDR3 contains 13 residues. With 8 bases removed from V and 3 bases from J, the gap between germline ends came to 8 bases. Here the CDR3 DNA reads TGTGCCAGCCGAGTAAGTGGGGCCAACGTCCTGACTTTC. Protein: CASRVSGANVLTF.

This clonotype occurred a few times. The rearrangement uses TRBV6-5 and TRBJ2-1; 9 positions agree with TRBD1. There are 12 residues in the CDR3. Germline values: CDR1 MNHEY, CDR2 SVGAGI. V was clipped by 5 bases and J by 7 bases; unmatched bases: 0. CDR3 residues: CASSGTGNEQFF. In DNA form, the CDR3 reads TGTGCCAGCAGTGGGACAGGGAATGAGCAGTTCTTC.

The chain combines TRBV14 with TRBJ2-7, with D uncertain. Trimming pared 1 base from V and 3 bases from J, leaving 7 bases between. Germline loops: CDR1 SGHDN, CDR2 FVKESK. This CDR3 is built from 13 residues. This CDR3 reads CASSQAAGYEQYF. In DNA, the CDR3 is TGTGCCAGCAGCCAAGCAGCCGGCTACGAGCAGTACTTC. Full variable domain (missing parts from reference TRBV14 and TRBJ2-7): EAGVTQFPSHSVIEKGQTVTLRCDPISGHDNLYWYRRVMGKEIKFLLHFVKESKQDESGMPNNRFLAERTGGTYSTLKVQPAELEDSGVYFCASSQAAGYEQYFGPGTRLTVT.

This clonotype has just a few counts. The J gene is TRBJ1-1, the V gene TRBV7-9; D unclear. The V end was cut by 4 bases, the J end by 1 base, with 10 bases between. The CDR3 is made up of 14 amino acids. Germline V gene lookup returns CDR1 SEHNR and CDR2 FQNEAQ (reference sequence). The DNA for the CDR3 is TGTGCCAGCAGCTCTCTTCCAGGGAACACTGAAGCTTTCTTT. Translated: CASSSLPGNTEAFF.

The chain combines TRBV30 with TRBJ2-4; D unclear. Germline CDR1 and CDR2: GTSNPN and SVGIG (reference sequence). V lost 1 base to trimming and J lost 2 bases, with 15 bases between them. The CDR3 runs 16 residues. In DNA, the CDR3 is TGTGCCTGGAGTGCCCAACTCGGACGTCCCAAAAACATTCAGTACTTC. This translates into CAWSAQLGRPKNIQYF. Together with reference TRBV30 and TRBJ2-4, the CDR3 gives the full variable domain: SQTIHQWPATLVQPVGSPLSLECTVEGTSNPNLYWYRQAAGRGLQLLFYSVGIGQISSEVPQNLSASRPQDRQFILSSKKLLLSDSGFYLCAWSAQLGRPKNIQYFGAGTRLSVL.

This clonotype appeared a few times. This chain connects TRBV20-1 to TRBJ1-1; D is perhaps TRBD1 (6 bases). Germline CDR1 is DFQATT and CDR2 is SNEGSKA (reference sequence). The ends were cut back, 2 bases at V and 4 bases at J, with 20 bases in the middle. This CDR3 is 16 amino acids long. The CDR3 region is CSARWLGGRRVTEAFF. The CDR3 DNA follows: TGCAGTGCTAGATGGTTGGGGGGGCGCAGGGTCACTGAAGCTTTCTTT.

V and J are TRBV6-2 or TRBV6-3 and TRBJ2-7; D perhaps matches TRBD2 (6 bases). The CDR3 length is 15 residues. Deletions cut 6 bases from V and 2 bases from J, with 17 bases between. The germline CDR1 and CDR2 sequences are MNHEY and SVGEGT. The CDR3 region is CASRSSGGIAYEQYF. The CDR3 DNA is TGTGCCAGCAGATCCTCGGGCGGGATCGCCTACGAGCAGTACTTC.

V and J are TRBV10-3 and TRBJ2-7; 9 positions agree with TRBD1. The CDR3 consists of 13 residues. The V gene's germline CDR1 is ENHRY and CDR2 SYGVKD. V lost 9 bases to trimming and J lost 2 bases; unmatched junction nucleotides: 5. The DNA for the CDR3 is TGTGCCATTCCGGGACAGGGTCCCTACGAGCAGTACTTC. Translating gives CAIPGQGPYEQYF.

The DNA for the CDR3 is TGCAGTGCTGCATGGGCAGGGGTTTTCACAGATACGCAGTATTTT. It encodes CSAAWAGVFTDTQYF. V usage is TRBV20-1 and J usage is TRBJ2-3, with D tentatively TRBD1 (6 bases). V was clipped by 5 bases and J by 2 bases, with 17 bases between them. There are 15 residues in the CDR3. Germline V gives CDR1 DFQATT, CDR2 SNEGSKA (reference sequence).

The chain is built from TRBV4-3 and TRBJ2-3, with 9 positions matching TRBD2. Trimming cost V 3 bases and J 5 bases; bases outside gene matches: 9. Germline CDR1 and CDR2: LGHNA and YSLEER. CDR3 length: 16 residues. In DNA form, the CDR3 reads TGCGCCAGCAGCCAGATGTATAGCGGGAGTATAGATACGCAGTATTTT. Protein: CASSQMYSGSIDTQYF.

This clonotype was seen a few times. This chain connects TRBV7-9 to TRBJ2-7; 7 bases fit TRBD1. The CDR3 sequence is 15 residues long. J was trimmed by 2 bases and V by 5 bases; bases with no gene match: 9. Germline assignment: CDR1 SEHNR and CDR2 FQNEAQ (reference sequence). The CDR3 region has the DNA TGTGCCAGCAGCGGTACAGGGGAGATTCCCTACGAGCAGTACTTC. This encodes CASSGTGEIPYEQYF.

This clonotype was observed many times. CDR3 sequence (DNA): TGTGCCAGCAGTGGTGTAGGGGGTGTCAATCAGCCCCAGCATTTT. Protein sequence: CASSGVGGVNQPQHF. The V and J genes are TRBV5-6 and TRBJ1-5, with a possible D match to TRBD1 (6 bases). Per germline, CDR1 SGHDT and CDR2 YYEEEE. The V gene lost 5 bases and the J gene lost 3 bases, with 15 bases spanning the gap. The CDR3 is 15 amino acids.

This clonotype was seen at least ten times. The chain combines TRBV6-5 with TRBJ2-2; 10 bases are a match to TRBD2. Losses at the gene ends were 5 bases for V and 16 bases for J; bases not matched to a gene: 19. From germline, CDR1 is MNHEY and CDR2 SVGAGI. The CDR3 extends over 16 amino acids. CDR3 in DNA: TGTGCCAGCAGTAAGATTAGCGGGAGGCCACTCCCGGAAACGTTTTTT. Amino acid sequence: CASSKISGRPLPETFF.

This clonotype was observed a handful of times. The chain carries TRBV2 and TRBJ1-1, with D tentatively TRBD1 (5 bases). The CDR3 is 13 amino acids. V was clipped by 7 bases and J by 1 base, with 10 bases between them. The germline CDR1 and CDR2 sequences are SNHLY and FYNNEI. DNA for the CDR3: TGTGCCAGCACAACAGACAGGAACACTGAAGCTTTCTTT. Translating gives CASTTDRNTEAFF.